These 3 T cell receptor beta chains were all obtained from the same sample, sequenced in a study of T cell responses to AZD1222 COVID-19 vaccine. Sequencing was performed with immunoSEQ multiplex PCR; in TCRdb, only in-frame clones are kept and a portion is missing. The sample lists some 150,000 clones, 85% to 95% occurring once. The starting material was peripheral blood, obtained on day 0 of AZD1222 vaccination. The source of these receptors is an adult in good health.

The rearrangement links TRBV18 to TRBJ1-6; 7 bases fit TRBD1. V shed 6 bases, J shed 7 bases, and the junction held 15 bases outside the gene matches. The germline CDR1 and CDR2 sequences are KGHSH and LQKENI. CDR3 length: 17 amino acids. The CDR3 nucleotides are TGTGCCAGCTCCCAAGCCCGAGTTACAGGGGTAAATTCACCCCTCCACTTT. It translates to CASSQARVTGVNSPLHF.

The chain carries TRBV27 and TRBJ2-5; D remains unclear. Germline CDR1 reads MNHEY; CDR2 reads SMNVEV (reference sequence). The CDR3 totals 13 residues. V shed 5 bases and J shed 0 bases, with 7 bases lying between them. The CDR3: CASSPADQETQYF. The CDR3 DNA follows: TGTGCCAGCAGTCCGGCAGACCAAGAGACCCAGTACTTC.

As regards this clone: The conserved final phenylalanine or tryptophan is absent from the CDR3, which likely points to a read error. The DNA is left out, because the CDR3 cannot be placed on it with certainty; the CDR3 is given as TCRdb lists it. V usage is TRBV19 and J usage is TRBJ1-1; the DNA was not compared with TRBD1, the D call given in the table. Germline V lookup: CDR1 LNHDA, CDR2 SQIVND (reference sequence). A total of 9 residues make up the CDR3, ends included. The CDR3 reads CASSMRGLS.